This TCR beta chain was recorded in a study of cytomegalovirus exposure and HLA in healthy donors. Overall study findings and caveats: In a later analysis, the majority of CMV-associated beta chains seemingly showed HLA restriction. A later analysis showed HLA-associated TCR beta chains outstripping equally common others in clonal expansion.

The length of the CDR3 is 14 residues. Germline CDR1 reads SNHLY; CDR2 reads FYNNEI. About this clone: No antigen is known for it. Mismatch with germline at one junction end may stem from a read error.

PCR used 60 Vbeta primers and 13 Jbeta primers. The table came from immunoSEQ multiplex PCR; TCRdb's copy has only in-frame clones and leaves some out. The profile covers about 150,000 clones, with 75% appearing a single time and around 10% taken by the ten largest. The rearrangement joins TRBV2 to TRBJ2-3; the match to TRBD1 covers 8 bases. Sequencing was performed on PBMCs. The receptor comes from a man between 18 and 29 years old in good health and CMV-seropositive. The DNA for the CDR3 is TGTGCCGGCAGGGGGCGGGGTAGCACAGATACGCAGTATTTT. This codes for CAGRGRGSTDTQYF.